Below, 16 T cell receptor beta chains from the same sample are listed, as sequenced in a study of blood T cells in healthy people across ages. It was with a sample-barcoded 5' primer and a J-beta primer mix that a second PCR of about 6 to 12 cycles was run. TCRdb redid the calling of the 5' RACE reads with MiXCR, one entry per CDR3 protein. The sample carries hundreds of thousands of distinct CDR3 sequences, under 55% recorded once. The sample taken for sequencing was blood. Receptors originate from a man aged 60 to 75 in good health.

A few counts support this clonotype. V usage is TRBV20-1 and J usage is TRBJ2-7; TRBD1 matches at 9 bases. The CDR3 extends over 14 amino acids. The trim removed 5 bases at V and 3 bases at J, leaving 8 bases unmatched. Germline assignment: CDR1 DFQATT and CDR2 SNEGSKA (reference sequence). CDR3 sequence: CSAPIPGQGYEQYF. The CDR3 coding sequence is TGCAGTGCTCCTATTCCGGGACAGGGCTACGAGCAGTACTTC.

The rearrangement uses TRBV25-1 and TRBJ2-1; D ambiguous. The CDR3 is 17 residues long. V was clipped by 2 bases and J by 6 bases, with 20 bases between them. Germline assignment: CDR1 MGHDK and CDR2 SYGVNS. The CDR3 here is CASSEKRSQTRFNEQFF. Here the CDR3 DNA reads TGTGCCAGCAGTGAAAAAAGGAGTCAGACCCGATTCAATGAGCAGTTCTTC.

The chain has TRBV4-3 and TRBJ2-2; D might be TRBD2 (5 bases). The CDR3 covers 16 residues. The germline CDR1 and CDR2 sequences are LGHNA and YSLEER. Trimming shortened V by 4 bases and J by 1 base, and 13 bases separated the two germline ends. For the CDR3, the DNA is TGCGCCAGCAGCCCGGACGACTACTGGAACACCGGGGAGCTGTTTTTT. Protein sequence: CASSPDDYWNTGELFF.

The chain joins TRBV29-1 to TRBJ1-1, with D perhaps matching TRBD1 (6 bases). The germline CDR1 and CDR2 sequences are SQVTM and ANQGSEA. This CDR3 is 12 amino acids long. Trimming pared 6 bases from V and 1 base from J, leaving 9 bases between. CDR3 sequence: CSVKGGNTEAFF. Written as DNA, the CDR3 is TGCAGCGTAAAAGGGGGGAACACTGAAGCTTTCTTT.

This clonotype was picked up a small number of times. The rearrangement links TRBV10-2 to TRBJ2-7, with D uncertain. The CDR3 totals 12 residues. Trimming cost V 4 bases and J 1 base, with 5 bases left between them. CDR1 is WSHSY, CDR2 SAAADI, per germline. The CDR3 reads CASSVQSYEQYF. The CDR3 region has the DNA TGCGCCAGCAGTGTCCAGTCCTACGAGCAGTACTTC.

The V and J genes are TRBV5-5 and TRBJ2-4; no clear D gene. The V gene's germline CDR1 is SGHKS and CDR2 YYEKEE (reference sequence). V was cut by 4 bases and J by 13 bases, with 15 bases left in between. The CDR3 has 12 amino acids. The chain's CDR3 is CASSLDRCTQYF. The CDR3 DNA reads TGTGCCAGCAGCCTAGATCGGTGTACCCAGTACTTC.

The J gene is TRBJ2-2, the V gene TRBV2, with D perhaps TRBD1 or TRBD2 (6 bases each). The CDR3 totals 16 residues. V was cut by 7 bases and J by 0 bases, with 15 bases left in between. Germline assignment: CDR1 SNHLY and CDR2 FYNNEI. The CDR3 DNA sequence: TGTGCCAGCATCAGAATGGGGGGCGCGAACACCGGGGAGCTGTTTTTT. This codes for CASIRMGGANTGELFF.

This clonotype was seen more than once but under ten times. The rearrangement uses TRBV2 and TRBJ2-7; TRBD2 is a possible D gene (6 bases). Deletions cut 7 bases from V and 3 bases from J, with 19 bases between. This CDR3 is built from 15 residues. Germline V gene data show CDR1 as SNHLY and CDR2 as FYNNEI. The CDR3 loop reads CASKQEGGQFYEQYF. The CDR3 coding sequence is TGTGCCAGCAAGCAGGAGGGCGGGCAATTCTACGAGCAGTACTTC.

This chain connects TRBV9 to TRBJ2-1, with unresolved D. The germline CDR1 and CDR2 sequences are SGDLS and YYNGEE. This CDR3 region has 13 residues. With 0 bases removed from V and 9 bases from J, the gap between germline ends came to 10 bases. The CDR3 nucleotides read TGTGCCAGCAGCGTAGATCCTAGTTGTGAGCAGTTCTTC. Translation: CASSVDPSCEQFF.

This chain joins TRBV20-1 and TRBJ2-3, with D perhaps TRBD2 (6 bases). CDR3 length equals 13 residues. V shed 7 bases and J shed 2 bases, with 13 bases lying between them. The V gene's germline CDR1 is DFQATT and CDR2 SNEGSKA (reference sequence). CDR3 bases: TGCAGTGGCGGGGAGCGTCTCACAGATACGCAGTATTTT. It encodes CSGGERLTDTQYF.

This clonotype has just a few counts. The rearrangement links TRBV6-5 to TRBJ1-2, with a possible D match to TRBD1 (5 bases). CDR1 MNHEY and CDR2 SVGAGI come from the germline V gene. Trimming pared 6 bases from V and 8 bases from J, leaving 16 bases between. The CDR3 runs 13 residues. This CDR3 is CASRLNVGDGYTF. The CDR3 nucleotides read TGTGCCAGCAGGCTCAATGTGGGGGACGGCTACACCTTC.

The chain uses TRBV6-2 or TRBV6-3 and TRBJ1-4; weak D call: TRBD1 (5 bases). V gave up 2 bases and J gave up 5 bases, with 9 bases separating them. In germline, CDR1 is MNHEY, CDR2 SVGEGT. The CDR3 is made up of 14 amino acids. CDR3 in DNA: TGTGCCAGCAGTTACGCAGGGAGGAATGAAAAACTGTTTTTT. Protein sequence: CASSYAGRNEKLFF.

The V call is TRBV30, the J call TRBJ1-5, with TRBD1 matching over 7 bases. The CDR3 consists of 14 residues. Germline CDR1 and CDR2: GTSNPN and SVGIG (reference sequence). Germline trimming cut 1 base from V and 7 bases from J; bases unmatched to any gene: 7. The CDR3 DNA sequence: TGTGCCTGGAGTGAGGGACAGCCGGGCCAGCCCCAGCATTTT. Encoded protein: CAWSEGQPGQPQHF.

This clonotype has just a few counts. The V call is TRBV7-9, the J call TRBJ2-4; 7 bases are a match to TRBD2. The CDR3 extends over 15 amino acids. Losses at the gene ends were 5 bases for V and 0 bases for J; bases not matched to a gene: 4. Germline lookup yields CDR1 SEHNR and CDR2 FQNEAQ (reference sequence). This chain's CDR3 is CASSGGEIAKNIQYF. The CDR3, as DNA: TGTGCCAGCAGCGGGGGGGAGATAGCCAAAAACATTCAGTACTTC.

The J gene is TRBJ2-2, the V gene TRBV20-1; D ambiguous. CDR1 and CDR2 from the germline V gene are DFQATT and SNEGSKA (reference sequence). The CDR3 has 14 amino acids. V lost 3 bases to trimming and J lost 3 bases, with 11 bases between them. The CDR3 DNA follows: TGCAGTGCTAGTGGAAGGGCCCACACCGGGGAGCTGTTTTTT. It translates to CSASGRAHTGELFF.

V is TRBV7-8 and J is TRBJ2-1; TRBD1 agrees at 9 bases. Germline CDR1 and CDR2: SGHVS and FQNEAQ. This CDR3 has 15 amino acids. V lost 7 bases to trimming and J lost 4 bases; unmatched junction nucleotides: 8. The DNA for the CDR3 is TGTGCCAGCACCAAGGGTGGGACAGGGTACAATGAGCAGTTCTTC. Translating it yields CASTKGGTGYNEQFF.